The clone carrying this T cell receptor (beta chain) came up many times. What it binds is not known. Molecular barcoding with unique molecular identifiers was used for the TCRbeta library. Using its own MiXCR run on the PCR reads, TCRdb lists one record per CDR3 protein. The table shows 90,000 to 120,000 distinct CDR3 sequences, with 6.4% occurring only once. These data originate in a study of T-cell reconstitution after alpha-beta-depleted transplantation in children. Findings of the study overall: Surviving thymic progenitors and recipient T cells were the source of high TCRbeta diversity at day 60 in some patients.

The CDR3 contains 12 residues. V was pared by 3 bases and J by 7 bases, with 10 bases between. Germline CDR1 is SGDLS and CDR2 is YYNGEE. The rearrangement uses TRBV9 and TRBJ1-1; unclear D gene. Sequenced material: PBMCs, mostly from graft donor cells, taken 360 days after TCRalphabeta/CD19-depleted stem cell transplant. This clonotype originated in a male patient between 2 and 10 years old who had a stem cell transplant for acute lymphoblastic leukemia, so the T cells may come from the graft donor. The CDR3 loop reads CASSEGGGEAFF. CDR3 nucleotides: TGTGCCAGCAGCGAAGGAGGAGGTGAAGCTTTCTTT.